This entry concerns a single TCR beta chain. Antigen: not known. This sample is part of a study of cytomegalovirus exposure and HLA in healthy donors. Regarding the study as a whole: Later work found most CMV-associated TCR beta chains apparently HLA-restricted. Both high specificity and high sensitivity reportedly marked the classifier's diagnosis of cytomegalovirus status. In vitro assays verified that three CMV-associated chains recognized CMV antigens specifically.

The V gene lost 6 bases and the J gene lost 10 bases, with 13 bases spanning the gap. The CDR3 contains 13 residues. Germline CDR1 and CDR2: SNHLY and FYNNEI. The donors comprised healthy bone marrow donors. PCR involved 60 Vbeta and 13 Jbeta primers. The table came from immunoSEQ multiplex PCR; TCRdb's copy has only in-frame clones and leaves some out. The sample has about 200,000 clones, about 80% seen once; the top ten hold roughly 16%. The specimen sequenced was PBMCs. The sequence derives from a man aged 35-49 years in good health and CMV-seronegative. V and J are TRBV2 and TRBJ1-6; D gene ambiguous. The CDR3 DNA reads TGTGCCAGCAGCGAGGGAAACAAATCACCCCTCCACTTT. Amino acid sequence: CASSEGNKSPLHF. The whole variable domain, remainder taken from reference TRBV2 and TRBJ1-6, is EPEVTQTPSHQVTQMGQEVILRCVPISNHLYFYWYRQILGQKVEFLVSFYNNEISEKSEIFDDQFSVERPDGSNFTLKIRSTKLEDSAMYFCASSEGNKSPLHFGNGTRLTVT.